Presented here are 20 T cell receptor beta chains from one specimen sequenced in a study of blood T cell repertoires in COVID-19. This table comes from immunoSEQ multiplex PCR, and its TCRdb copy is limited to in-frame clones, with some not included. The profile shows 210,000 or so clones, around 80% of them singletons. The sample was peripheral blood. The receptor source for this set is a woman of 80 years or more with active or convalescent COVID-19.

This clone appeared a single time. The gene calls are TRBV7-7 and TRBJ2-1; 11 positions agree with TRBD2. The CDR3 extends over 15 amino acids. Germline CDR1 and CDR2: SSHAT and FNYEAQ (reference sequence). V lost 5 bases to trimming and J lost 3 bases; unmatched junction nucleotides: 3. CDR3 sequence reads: CASSAGLAGYNEQFF. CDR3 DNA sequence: TGTGCCAGCAGCGCCGGACTAGCGGGCTACAATGAGCAGTTCTTC.

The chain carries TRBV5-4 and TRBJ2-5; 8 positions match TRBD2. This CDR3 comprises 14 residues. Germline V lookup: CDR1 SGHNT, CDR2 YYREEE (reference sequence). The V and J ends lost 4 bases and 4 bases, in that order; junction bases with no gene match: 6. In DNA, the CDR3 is TGTGCCAGCAGCCCGGGGGGGGTCCCAGAGACCCAGTACTTC. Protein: CASSPGGVPETQYF.

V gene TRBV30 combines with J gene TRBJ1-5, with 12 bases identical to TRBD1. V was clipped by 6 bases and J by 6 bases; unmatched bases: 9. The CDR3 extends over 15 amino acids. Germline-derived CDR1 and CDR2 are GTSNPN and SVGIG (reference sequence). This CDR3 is CACRFGTGGRQPQHF. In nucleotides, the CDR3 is TGTGCCTGCCGCTTCGGGACAGGGGGCCGTCAGCCCCAGCATTTT.

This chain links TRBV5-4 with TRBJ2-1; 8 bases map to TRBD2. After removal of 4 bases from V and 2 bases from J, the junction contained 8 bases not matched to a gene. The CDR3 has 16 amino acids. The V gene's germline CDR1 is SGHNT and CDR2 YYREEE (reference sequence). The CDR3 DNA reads TGTGCCAGCAGCCGCGGGGGGCGGGGGACCTACAATGAGCAGTTCTTC. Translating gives CASSRGGRGTYNEQFF.

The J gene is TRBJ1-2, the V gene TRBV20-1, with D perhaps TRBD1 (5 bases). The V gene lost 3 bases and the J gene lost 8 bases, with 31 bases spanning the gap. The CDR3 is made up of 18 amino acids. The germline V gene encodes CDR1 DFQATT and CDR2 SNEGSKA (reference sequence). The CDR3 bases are TGCAGTGCTAGTAATCTAGGCGTTACGGACACCTCTTATCTGGGCTACACCTTC. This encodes CSASNLGVTDTSYLGYTF.

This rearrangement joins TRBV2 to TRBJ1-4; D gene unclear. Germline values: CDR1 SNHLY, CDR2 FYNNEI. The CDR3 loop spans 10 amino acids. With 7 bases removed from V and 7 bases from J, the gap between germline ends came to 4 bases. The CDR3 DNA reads TGTGCCAGCACCGGTGAAAAACTGTTTTTT. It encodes CASTGEKLFF.

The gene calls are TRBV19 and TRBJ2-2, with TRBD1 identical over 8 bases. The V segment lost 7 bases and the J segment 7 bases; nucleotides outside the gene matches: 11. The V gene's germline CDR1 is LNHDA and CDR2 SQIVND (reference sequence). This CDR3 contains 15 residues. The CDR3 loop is CASTQQGVYFGELFF. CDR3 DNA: TGTGCCAGTACCCAACAGGGGGTATATTTCGGGGAGCTGTTTTTT.

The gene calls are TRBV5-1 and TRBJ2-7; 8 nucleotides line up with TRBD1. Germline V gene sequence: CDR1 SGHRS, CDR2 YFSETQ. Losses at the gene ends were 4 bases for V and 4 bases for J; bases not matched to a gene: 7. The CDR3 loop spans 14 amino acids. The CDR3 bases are TGCGCCAGCAGCCTGACAGGGGAAACGTACGAGCAGTACTTC. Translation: CASSLTGETYEQYF.

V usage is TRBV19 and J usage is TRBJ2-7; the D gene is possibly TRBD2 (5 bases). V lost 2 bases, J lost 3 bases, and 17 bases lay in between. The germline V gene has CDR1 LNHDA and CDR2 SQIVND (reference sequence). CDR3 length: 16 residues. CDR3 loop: CASSIKGLGVYYEQYF. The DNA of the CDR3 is TGTGCCAGTAGTATAAAAGGGCTCGGGGTCTACTACGAGCAGTACTTC.

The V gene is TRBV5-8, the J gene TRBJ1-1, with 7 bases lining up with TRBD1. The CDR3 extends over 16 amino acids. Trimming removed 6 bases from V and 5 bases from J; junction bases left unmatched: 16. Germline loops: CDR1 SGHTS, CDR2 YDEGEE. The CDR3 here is CASTPRRGPVGTEAFF. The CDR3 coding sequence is TGTGCCAGCACCCCACGGAGGGGGCCGGTGGGAACTGAAGCTTTCTTT.

CDR3 sequence: CASSPHQGNTEAFF. The DNA of the CDR3 is TGTGCCAGCAGCCCGCATCAGGGGAACACTGAAGCTTTCTTT. This rearrangement joins TRBV3-1 (or the pseudogene TRBV3-2) to TRBJ1-1; D might be TRBD1 (5 bases). The V and J ends lost 4 bases and 1 base respectively, with 10 bases between them. This CDR3 region has 14 residues. Germline V lookup: CDR1 LGHDT, CDR2 YNNKEL (reference sequence).

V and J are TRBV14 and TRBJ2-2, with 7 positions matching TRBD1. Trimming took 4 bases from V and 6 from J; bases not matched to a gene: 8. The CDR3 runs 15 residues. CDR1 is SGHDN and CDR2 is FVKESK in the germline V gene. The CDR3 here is CASSRLGTVPGELFF. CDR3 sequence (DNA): TGTGCCAGCAGCCGGCTCGGGACAGTCCCCGGGGAGCTGTTTTTT.

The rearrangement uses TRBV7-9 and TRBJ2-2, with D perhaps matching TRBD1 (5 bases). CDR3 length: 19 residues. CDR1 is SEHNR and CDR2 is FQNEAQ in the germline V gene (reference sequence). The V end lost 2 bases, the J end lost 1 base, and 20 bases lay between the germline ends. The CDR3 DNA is TGTGCCAGCAGCTTAATCAGGGCCGGTAGACGGCTGAACACCGGGGAGCTGTTTTTT. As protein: CASSLIRAGRRLNTGELFF.

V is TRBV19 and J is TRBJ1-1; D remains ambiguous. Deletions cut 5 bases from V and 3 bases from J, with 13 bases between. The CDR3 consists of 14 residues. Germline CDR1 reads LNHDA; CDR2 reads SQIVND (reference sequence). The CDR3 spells CASSEAGSHTEAFF. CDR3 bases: TGTGCCAGTAGTGAGGCCGGGTCGCACACTGAAGCTTTCTTT.

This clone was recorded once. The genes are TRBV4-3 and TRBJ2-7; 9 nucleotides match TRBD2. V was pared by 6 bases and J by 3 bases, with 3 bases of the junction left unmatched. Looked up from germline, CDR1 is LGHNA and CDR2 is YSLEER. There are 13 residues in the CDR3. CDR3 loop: CASSYSGSYEQYF. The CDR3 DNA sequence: TGCGCCAGCAGTTATAGCGGGAGCTACGAGCAGTACTTC.

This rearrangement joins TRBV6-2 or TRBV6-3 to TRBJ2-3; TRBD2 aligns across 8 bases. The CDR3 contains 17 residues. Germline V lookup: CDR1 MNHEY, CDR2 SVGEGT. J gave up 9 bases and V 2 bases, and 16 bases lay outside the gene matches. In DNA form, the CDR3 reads TGTGCCAGCAGTTACGGTGCGGGGGGACCCGCCGGAGGGACGCAGTATTTT. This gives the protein CASSYGAGGPAGGTQYF.

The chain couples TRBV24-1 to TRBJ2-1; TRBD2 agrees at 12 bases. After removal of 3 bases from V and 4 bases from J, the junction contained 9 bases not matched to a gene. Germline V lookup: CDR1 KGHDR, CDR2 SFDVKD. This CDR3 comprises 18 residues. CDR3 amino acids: CATSDQTSGGPDYNEQFF. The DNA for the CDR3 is TGTGCCACCAGTGATCAAACTAGCGGGGGGCCCGATTACAATGAGCAGTTCTTC.

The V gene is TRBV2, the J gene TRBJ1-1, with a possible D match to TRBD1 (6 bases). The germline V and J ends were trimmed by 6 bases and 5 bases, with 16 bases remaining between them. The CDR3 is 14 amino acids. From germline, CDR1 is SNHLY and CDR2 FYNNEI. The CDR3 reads CASSDRTRGTEAFF. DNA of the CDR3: TGTGCCAGCAGCGACCGGACTAGGGGGACTGAAGCTTTCTTT.

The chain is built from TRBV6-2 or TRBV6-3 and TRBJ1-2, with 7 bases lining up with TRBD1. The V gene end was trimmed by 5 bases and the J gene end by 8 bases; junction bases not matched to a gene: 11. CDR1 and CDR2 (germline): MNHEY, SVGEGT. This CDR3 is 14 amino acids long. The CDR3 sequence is CASSLREGAKGYTF. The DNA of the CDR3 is TGTGCCAGCAGTCTCCGGGAGGGGGCGAAGGGCTACACCTTC.

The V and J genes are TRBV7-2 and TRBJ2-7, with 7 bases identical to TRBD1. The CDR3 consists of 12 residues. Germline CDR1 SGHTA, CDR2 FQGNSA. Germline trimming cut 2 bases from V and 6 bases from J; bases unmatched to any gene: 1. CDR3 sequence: CASSLTGVEQYF. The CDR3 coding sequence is TGTGCCAGCAGCTTAACAGGGGTCGAGCAGTACTTC. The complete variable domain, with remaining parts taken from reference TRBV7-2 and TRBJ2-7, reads GAGVSQSPSNKVTEKGKDVELRCDPISGHTALYWYRQSLGQGLEFLIYFQGNSAPDKSGLPSDRFSAERTGGSVSTLTIQRTQQEDSAVYLCASSLTGVEQYFGPGTRLTVT.